This is a list of T cell receptor beta chains from one sample in a study of blood T cell repertoires in COVID-19. Some clones are missing from TCRdb's copy, which holds only in-frame ones; the method was immunoSEQ multiplex PCR. The sample includes about 100,000 clones, approximately 91% of them seen just once. The specimen sequenced was peripheral blood. The receptors stem from a man aged 55 to 70 with acute or convalescent COVID-19. Each CDR3 is given with its conserved first and last residue. Fields, in order: V gene, clone size, J gene, D gene, CDR3 DNA, CDR3 protein. D genes are given only for firm matches. Clone size is stated in some rows and not others, as once, few, many or a class when expanded.

v_gene: TRBV7-8
abundance: NA
j_gene: TRBJ2-4
d_gene: NA
CDR3nt: TGTGCCAGCAGCCCCCTCTTAGCGGAGGTAGCCAAAAACATTCAGTACTTC
CDR3aa: CASSPLLAEVAKNIQYF

v_gene: TRBV28
abundance: NA
j_gene: TRBJ1-2
d_gene: NA
CDR3nt: TGTGCCAGCACCAAACAGGGCGTGGGCTATGGCTACACCTTC
CDR3aa: CASTKQGVGYGYTF

v_gene: TRBV7-8
abundance: NA
j_gene: TRBJ2-3
d_gene: TRBD2
CDR3nt: TGTGCCAGCAGCGTCCGCCCCGGGACTAGGGCGATCACAGATACGCAGTATTTT
CDR3aa: CASSVRPGTRAITDTQYF

v_gene: TRBV10-1
abundance: NA
j_gene: TRBJ2-1
d_gene: TRBD2
CDR3nt: TGCGCCAGCAGTGAAGGACTAGCGGGCCTCGTCTTC
CDR3aa: CASSEGLAGLVF

v_gene: TRBV10-3
abundance: NA
j_gene: TRBJ2-1
d_gene: NA
CDR3nt: TGTGCCATCAGTGGCACAGGGACATCTTCCAATGAGCAGTTCTTC
CDR3aa: CAISGTGTSSNEQFF

v_gene: TRBV24-1
abundance: NA
j_gene: TRBJ1-5
d_gene: NA
CDR3nt: TGTGCCACCAGTGACCAAAGGACGGGGCAGCCCCAGCATTTT
CDR3aa: CATSDQRTGQPQHF

v_gene: TRBV19
abundance: NA
j_gene: TRBJ2-3
d_gene: NA
CDR3nt: TGTGCCAGTAGTTCCCGGACAGCTAGCACAGATACGCAGTATTTT
CDR3aa: CASSSRTASTDTQYF

v_gene: TRBV6-5
abundance: once
j_gene: TRBJ1-4
d_gene: TRBD1
CDR3nt: TGTGCCAGCAGTTACTCGCGCAGGGGGGATGAAAAACTGTTTTTT
CDR3aa: CASSYSRRGDEKLFF

v_gene: TRBV2
abundance: NA
j_gene: TRBJ2-1
d_gene: TRBD2
CDR3nt: TGTGCCACCTCACCATGGACTAGCGGGACCAATGAGCAGTTCTTC
CDR3aa: CATSPWTSGTNEQFF

v_gene: TRBV7-6
abundance: NA
j_gene: TRBJ2-7
d_gene: NA
CDR3nt: TGTGCCAGCAGCCCTATCCCACCGGCCGGGAATTCCTACGAGCAGTACTTC
CDR3aa: CASSPIPPAGNSYEQYF

v_gene: TRBV5-1
abundance: once
j_gene: TRBJ1-4
d_gene: TRBD1
CDR3nt: TGCGCCAGCAGCTTACAGACAGGGAGAGATGAAAAACTGTTTTTT
CDR3aa: CASSLQTGRDEKLFF

v_gene: TRBV27
abundance: once
j_gene: TRBJ1-1
d_gene: NA
CDR3nt: TGTGCCAGCAGTTTAGGGCTCTCGGCCCCGGTTAGCGGGGCCACTGAAGCTTTCTTT
CDR3aa: CASSLGLSAPVSGATEAFF

v_gene: TRBV5-6
abundance: NA
j_gene: TRBJ2-2
d_gene: NA
CDR3nt: TGTGCCAGCAGCTGGGGTCCGGGGGTCGGGGAGCTGTTTTTT
CDR3aa: CASSWGPGVGELFF

v_gene: TRBV19
abundance: NA
j_gene: TRBJ2-7
d_gene: TRBD2
CDR3nt: TGTGCCAGTAGTTCCGGGGGAGGGCCGTACGAGCAGTACTTC
CDR3aa: CASSSGGGPYEQYF

v_gene: TRBV5-1
abundance: NA
j_gene: TRBJ2-7
d_gene: TRBD2
CDR3nt: TGCGCCAGCAGCTTGGTAGCGGGAGAGTCCCTCCTAGGCGAGCAGTACTTC
CDR3aa: CASSLVAGESLLGEQYF

v_gene: TRBV28
abundance: NA
j_gene: TRBJ1-3
d_gene: NA
CDR3nt: TGTGCCAGCACATACAGCTCTGGAAACACCATATATTTT
CDR3aa: CASTYSSGNTIYF

v_gene: TRBV19
abundance: NA
j_gene: TRBJ1-2
d_gene: NA
CDR3nt: TGTGCCAGTAGTATAGACAGGGCCAGGGGCTACACCTTC
CDR3aa: CASSIDRARGYTF

v_gene: TRBV5-4
abundance: few
j_gene: TRBJ2-1
d_gene: NA
CDR3nt: TGTGCCAGCAGCGGGAGTTTAACCTTGGATGAGCAGTTCTTC
CDR3aa: CASSGSLTLDEQFF

v_gene: TRBV10-3
abundance: NA
j_gene: TRBJ2-5
d_gene: TRBD2
CDR3nt: TGTGCCATCAAGGATACGGGGGGGCTCGGGGAGACCCAGTACTTC
CDR3aa: CAIKDTGGLGETQYF

v_gene: TRBV19
abundance: few
j_gene: TRBJ2-1
d_gene: TRBD2
CDR3nt: TGTGCCAGTAGTATATTTGCGTGGGGGGGGAATGAGCAGTTCTTC
CDR3aa: CASSIFAWGGNEQFF

v_gene: TRBV7-9
abundance: NA
j_gene: TRBJ2-1
d_gene: TRBD2
CDR3nt: TGTGCCATCGATAATTTTTTACCGCAGCGGGGGGCCAGCGGTCGGTTCTTC
CDR3aa: CAIDNFLPQRGASGRFF

v_gene: TRBV28
abundance: NA
j_gene: TRBJ2-1
d_gene: TRBD2
CDR3nt: TGTGCCAGCAATTTACCAGGGGCTAGCGGGAGCGCCTCCTACAATGAGCAGTTCTTC
CDR3aa: CASNLPGASGSASYNEQFF

v_gene: TRBV27
abundance: NA
j_gene: TRBJ1-1
d_gene: NA
CDR3nt: TGTGCCAGCAGTTTCGACGGGCAGGGGTACACTGAAGCTTTCTTT
CDR3aa: CASSFDGQGYTEAFF

v_gene: TRBV2
abundance: once
j_gene: TRBJ2-7
d_gene: TRBD1
CDR3nt: TGTGCCAGCATGGGAGGGACAGGGGGCTTCTACGAGCAGTACTTC
CDR3aa: CASMGGTGGFYEQYF

v_gene: TRBV15
abundance: NA
j_gene: TRBJ2-5
d_gene: NA
CDR3nt: TGTGCCACCAGCAGAGATTCGGCGGGGGAGACCCAGTACTTC
CDR3aa: CATSRDSAGETQYF

v_gene: TRBV28
abundance: NA
j_gene: TRBJ1-2
d_gene: NA
CDR3nt: TGTGCCAGCAGGCAGGGTGCCTCCTATGGCTACACCTTC
CDR3aa: CASRQGASYGYTF

v_gene: TRBV7-6
abundance: NA
j_gene: TRBJ2-1
d_gene: NA
CDR3nt: TGTGCCAGCAGCTTAATCCCTTTTGGCGGGATGAACAATGAGCAGTTCTTC
CDR3aa: CASSLIPFGGMNNEQFF

v_gene: TRBV10-2
abundance: NA
j_gene: TRBJ1-2
d_gene: TRBD1
CDR3nt: TGCGCCAGCAGTGACCCCGGGACAGTTGCTAACTATGGCTACACCTTC
CDR3aa: CASSDPGTVANYGYTF

v_gene: TRBV19
abundance: NA
j_gene: TRBJ1-5
d_gene: NA
CDR3nt: TGTGCCAGTAGCCCACGTGCCAGGGGTTTCGAGCCCCAGCATTTT
CDR3aa: CASSPRARGFEPQHF

v_gene: TRBV25-1
abundance: NA
j_gene: TRBJ2-3
d_gene: TRBD2
CDR3nt: TGTGCCAGCCCGGAGGGCCTAGCGGGAGGTCGGCATACGCAGTATTTT
CDR3aa: CASPEGLAGGRHTQYF

v_gene: TRBV19
abundance: NA
j_gene: TRBJ2-3
d_gene: NA
CDR3nt: TGTGCCAGTAGTATCGGACTACAGGATACGCAGTATTTT
CDR3aa: CASSIGLQDTQYF

v_gene: TRBV21-1
abundance: once
j_gene: TRBJ2-1
d_gene: NA
CDR3nt: TGTGCCAGCAGCAAAAGGGAGGAACTAGCGGCACTAAATGAGCAGTTCTTC
CDR3aa: CASSKREELAALNEQFF

v_gene: TRBV5-5
abundance: NA
j_gene: TRBJ1-4
d_gene: NA
CDR3nt: TGTGCCAGCAGCCCCGGGACTTCCCGTTTTGCTGAAAAACTGTTTTTT
CDR3aa: CASSPGTSRFAEKLFF

v_gene: TRBV7-2
abundance: NA
j_gene: TRBJ2-5
d_gene: NA
CDR3nt: TGTGCCAGCAGCTTGCGGGGATCAGAGACCCAGTACTTC
CDR3aa: CASSLRGSETQYF

v_gene: TRBV6-2/TRBV6-3
abundance: NA
j_gene: TRBJ2-1
d_gene: TRBD2
CDR3nt: TGTGCCAGCAGACCTAGCGGGAGGGGGGACAATGAGCAGTTCTTC
CDR3aa: CASRPSGRGDNEQFF

v_gene: TRBV7-2
abundance: once
j_gene: TRBJ2-1
d_gene: TRBD1
CDR3nt: TGTGCCAGCAGCTTAGGAGGAGGGACAGGGATTTTCAATGAGCAGTTCTTC
CDR3aa: CASSLGGGTGIFNEQFF

v_gene: TRBV28
abundance: NA
j_gene: TRBJ1-5
d_gene: TRBD1
CDR3nt: TGTGCCAGCAGTTTACCCCCGGACAGGGAGGGTCAGCCCCAGCATTTT
CDR3aa: CASSLPPDREGQPQHF

v_gene: TRBV6-5
abundance: NA
j_gene: TRBJ1-2
d_gene: NA
CDR3nt: TGTGCCAGCAGTTCCCCAGGGGCCAGATCTATTGGCTACACCTTC
CDR3aa: CASSSPGARSIGYTF

v_gene: TRBV24-1
abundance: NA
j_gene: TRBJ2-1
d_gene: TRBD2
CDR3nt: TGTGCCACCAGTGACACACTAGCGATATCCTACAATGAGCAGTTCTTC
CDR3aa: CATSDTLAISYNEQFF

v_gene: TRBV12-5
abundance: NA
j_gene: TRBJ1-5
d_gene: TRBD1
CDR3nt: TGTGCTAGTGGTGAATCGGGACAGCGGAAGCCCCAGCATTTT
CDR3aa: CASGESGQRKPQHF

v_gene: TRBV23-1
abundance: NA
j_gene: TRBJ1-5
d_gene: TRBD1
CDR3nt: TGCGCCAGCAGTCAAAAACAGGGGGCGGTTAGCAATCAGCCCCAGCATTTT
CDR3aa: CASSQKQGAVSNQPQHF

v_gene: TRBV28
abundance: NA
j_gene: TRBJ1-4
d_gene: NA
CDR3nt: TGTGCCAGCACTTGGGGAGTAGAAGAAAAACTGTTTTTT
CDR3aa: CASTWGVEEKLFF

v_gene: TRBV6-2/TRBV6-3
abundance: NA
j_gene: TRBJ2-7
d_gene: NA
CDR3nt: TGTGCCAGCAGTATAGATGGTCTAGCCTACGAGCAGTACTTC
CDR3aa: CASSIDGLAYEQYF

v_gene: TRBV19
abundance: NA
j_gene: TRBJ1-3
d_gene: TRBD1
CDR3nt: TGTGCCAGTAGTGCGGACAGGGGAAACACCATATATTTT
CDR3aa: CASSADRGNTIYF

v_gene: TRBV7-2
abundance: few
j_gene: TRBJ2-2
d_gene: TRBD1
CDR3nt: TGTGCCAGCAGCCCCCAAGCCGGACAGGCAAACACCGGGGAGCTGTTTTTT
CDR3aa: CASSPQAGQANTGELFF

v_gene: TRBV5-4
abundance: once
j_gene: TRBJ2-2
d_gene: NA
CDR3nt: TGTGCCAGCAGCTTAGGGGGGGCCGCCACCGGGGAGCTGTTTTTT
CDR3aa: CASSLGGAATGELFF

v_gene: TRBV5-1
abundance: once
j_gene: TRBJ2-6
d_gene: TRBD2
CDR3nt: TGCGCCAGCAGCTTGGAGGCGGGGGGAACTGGGGCCAACGTCCTGACTTTC
CDR3aa: CASSLEAGGTGANVLTF

v_gene: TRBV19
abundance: NA
j_gene: TRBJ1-1
d_gene: TRBD1
CDR3nt: TGTGCCAGTAGTATAGTAACAGGGGGCAACACTGAAGCTTTCTTT
CDR3aa: CASSIVTGGNTEAFF

v_gene: TRBV29-1
abundance: NA
j_gene: TRBJ2-3
d_gene: NA
CDR3nt: TGCAGCGTTGGGAGACTAGGAGGGGGCACAGATACGCAGTATTTT
CDR3aa: CSVGRLGGGTDTQYF

v_gene: TRBV27
abundance: NA
j_gene: TRBJ2-2
d_gene: TRBD1
CDR3nt: TGTGCCAGCAGTGTAGGGACAGGGGGTCTCGGGGAGCTGTTTTTT
CDR3aa: CASSVGTGGLGELFF

v_gene: TRBV7-9
abundance: NA
j_gene: TRBJ2-7
d_gene: TRBD1
CDR3nt: TGTGCCAGCAGCCCAATGAGGGGGCGTGCTAATACCTACGAGCAGTACTTC
CDR3aa: CASSPMRGRANTYEQYF

v_gene: TRBV5-4
abundance: NA
j_gene: TRBJ2-2
d_gene: TRBD1
CDR3nt: TGTGCCAGCAGCTTGCCGGACAGGGGCTTCACCGGGGAGCTGTTTTTT
CDR3aa: CASSLPDRGFTGELFF

v_gene: TRBV3-1/TRBV3-2
abundance: once
j_gene: TRBJ2-5
d_gene: TRBD1
CDR3nt: TGTGCCAGCAGCCAAAGTCCCGGGACAGGGACAGGGGAGACCCAGTACTTC
CDR3aa: CASSQSPGTGTGETQYF

v_gene: TRBV5-1
abundance: NA
j_gene: TRBJ1-3
d_gene: TRBD1
CDR3nt: TGCGCCAGCAGCTTGGGAGAACAGGGGGCTCCAGGAAACACCATATATTTT
CDR3aa: CASSLGEQGAPGNTIYF

v_gene: TRBV10-3
abundance: NA
j_gene: TRBJ1-1
d_gene: NA
CDR3nt: TGTGCCATCAGTGACAGGAACACTGAAGCTTTCTTT
CDR3aa: CAISDRNTEAFF

v_gene: TRBV11-2
abundance: NA
j_gene: TRBJ1-5
d_gene: NA
CDR3nt: TGTGCCAGCAGCTTAGTGCAGGGCGGGAACCAGCCCCAGCATTTT
CDR3aa: CASSLVQGGNQPQHF

v_gene: TRBV2
abundance: NA
j_gene: TRBJ2-1
d_gene: NA
CDR3nt: TGTGCCAGCAGCGTACTAGGCGATGAGCAGTTCTTC
CDR3aa: CASSVLGDEQFF

v_gene: TRBV5-1
abundance: NA
j_gene: TRBJ2-2
d_gene: TRBD2
CDR3nt: TGCGCCAGCAGCCCACCTAGCGGGACGAACACCGGGGAGCTGTTTTTT
CDR3aa: CASSPPSGTNTGELFF

v_gene: TRBV5-8
abundance: once
j_gene: TRBJ2-1
d_gene: NA
CDR3nt: TGTGCCAGCAGCTCATCTCCTTGGGCGGGCTCCTACAATGAGCAGTTCTTC
CDR3aa: CASSSSPWAGSYNEQFF

v_gene: TRBV7-3
abundance: NA
j_gene: TRBJ2-7
d_gene: TRBD2
CDR3nt: TGTGCCAGCAGCCCGAACCCGGGACTAGGCCGCTACGAGCAGTACTTC
CDR3aa: CASSPNPGLGRYEQYF